This T cell receptor beta chain derives from a study of response to subunit inactivated influenza vaccine. One entry per CDR3 protein results from TCRdb running MiXCR on the RT-PCR reads. The table records 500,000 to 650,000 distinct CDR3 sequences, around 8% of them present only once. The study's findings and limits: Few new T cells, the authors suggested, are recruited by each seasonal influenza vaccination.

This clonotype was picked up a small number of times. Its antigen is not identified. From germline, CDR1 is SGDLS and CDR2 YYNGEE. V lost 0 bases to trimming and J lost 6 bases, with 10 bases between them. This CDR3 region has 14 residues. The receptor was isolated from a man aged 50 to 69 who received an inactivated influenza vaccine. The chain carries TRBV9 and TRBJ2-1, with D uncertain. The source material was PBMCs from blood, sampled around 25 months after vaccination. For the CDR3, the DNA is TGTGCCAGCAGCGTAGACCCAAAACCCAATGAGCAGTTCTTC. Protein: CASSVDPKPNEQFF.